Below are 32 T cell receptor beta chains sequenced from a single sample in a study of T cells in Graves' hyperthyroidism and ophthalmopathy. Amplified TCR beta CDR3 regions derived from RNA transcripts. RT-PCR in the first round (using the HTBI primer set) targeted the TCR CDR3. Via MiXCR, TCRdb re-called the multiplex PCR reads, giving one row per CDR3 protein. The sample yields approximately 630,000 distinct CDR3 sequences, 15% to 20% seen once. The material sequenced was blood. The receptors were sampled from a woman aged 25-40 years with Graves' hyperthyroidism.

The CDR3 nucleotides read TGTGCCAGCAGCTTAGGGTCCGGCGGGAGCAACACCATATATTTT. Amino acids: CASSLGSGGSNTIYF. The rearrangement joins TRBV7-2 to TRBJ1-3, with D unclear. V dropped 1 base and J dropped 7 bases, with 14 bases sitting between them. Germline V CDR1 and CDR2: SGHTA, FQGNSA. The CDR3 loop spans 15 amino acids.

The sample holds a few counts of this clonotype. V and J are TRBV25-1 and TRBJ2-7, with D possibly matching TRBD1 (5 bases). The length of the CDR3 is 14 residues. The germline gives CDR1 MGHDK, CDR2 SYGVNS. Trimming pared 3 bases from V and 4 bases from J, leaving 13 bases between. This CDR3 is CASSDPGRVYEQYF. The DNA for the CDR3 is TGTGCCAGCAGTGACCCGGGCAGGGTTTACGAGCAGTACTTC.

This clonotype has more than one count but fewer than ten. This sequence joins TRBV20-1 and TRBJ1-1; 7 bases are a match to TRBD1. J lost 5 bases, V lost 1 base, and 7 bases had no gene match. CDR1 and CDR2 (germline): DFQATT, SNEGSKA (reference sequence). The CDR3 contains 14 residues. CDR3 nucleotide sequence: TGCAGTGCTAGAGCGGGACAGTCCGGGACTGAAGCTTTCTTT. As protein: CSARAGQSGTEAFF.

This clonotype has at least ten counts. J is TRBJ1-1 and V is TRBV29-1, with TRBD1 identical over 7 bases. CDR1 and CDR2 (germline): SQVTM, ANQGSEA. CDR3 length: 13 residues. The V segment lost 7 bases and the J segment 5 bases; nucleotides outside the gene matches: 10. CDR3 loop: CSAPWTGRTEAFF. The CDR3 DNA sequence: TGCAGCGCCCCTTGGACAGGCAGAACTGAAGCTTTCTTT.

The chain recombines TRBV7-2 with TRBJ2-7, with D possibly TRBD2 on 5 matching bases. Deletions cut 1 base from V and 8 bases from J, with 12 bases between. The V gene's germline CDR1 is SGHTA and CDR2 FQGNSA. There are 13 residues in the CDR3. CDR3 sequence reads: CASSLDPSTKQYF. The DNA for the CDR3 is TGTGCCAGCAGCTTAGATCCTAGCACGAAGCAGTACTTC.

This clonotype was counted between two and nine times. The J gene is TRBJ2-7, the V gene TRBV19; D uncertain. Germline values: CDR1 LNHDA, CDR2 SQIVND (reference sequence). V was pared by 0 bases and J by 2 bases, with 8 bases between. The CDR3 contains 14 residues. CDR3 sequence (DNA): TGTGCCAGTAGTATAGATCAAGAAACCTACGAGCAGTACTTC. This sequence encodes CASSIDQETYEQYF. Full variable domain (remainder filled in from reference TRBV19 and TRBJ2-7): DGGITQSPKYLFRKEGQNVTLSCEQNLNHDAMYWYRQDPGQGLRLIYYSQIVNDFQKGDIAEGYSVSREKKESFPLTVTSAQKNPTAFYLCASSIDQETYEQYFGPGTRLTVT.

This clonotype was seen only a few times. The CDR3, as DNA: TGCGCCAGCAGCCAACAAACGGCCGGGGGGGACTCCTACGAGCAGTACTTC. This translates into CASSQQTAGGDSYEQYF. V usage is TRBV4-1 and J usage is TRBJ2-7, with 8 bases aligning to TRBD2. CDR3 length: 17 residues. Trimming removed 2 bases from V and 0 bases from J; junction bases left unmatched: 9. The germline CDR1 and CDR2 sequences are MGHRA and YSYEKL.

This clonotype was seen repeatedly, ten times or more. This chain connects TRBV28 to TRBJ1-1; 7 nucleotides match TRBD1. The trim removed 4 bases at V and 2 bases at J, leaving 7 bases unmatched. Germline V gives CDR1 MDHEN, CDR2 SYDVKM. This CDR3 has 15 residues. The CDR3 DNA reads TGTGCCAGCAGTTCCACAGGGGCATACAACACTGAAGCTTTCTTT. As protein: CASSSTGAYNTEAFF.

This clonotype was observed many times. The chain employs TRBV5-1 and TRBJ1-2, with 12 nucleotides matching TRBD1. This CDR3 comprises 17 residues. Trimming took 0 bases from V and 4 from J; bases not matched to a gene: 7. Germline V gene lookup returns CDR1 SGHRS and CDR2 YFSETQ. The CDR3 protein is CASSLAAGTGGIYGYTF. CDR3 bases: TGCGCCAGCAGCTTGGCCGCGGGGACAGGGGGCATCTATGGCTACACCTTC.

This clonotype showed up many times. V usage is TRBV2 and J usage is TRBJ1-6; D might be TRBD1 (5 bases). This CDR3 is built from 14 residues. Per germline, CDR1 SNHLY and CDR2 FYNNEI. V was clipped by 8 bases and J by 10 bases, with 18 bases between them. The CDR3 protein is CASQPGEGRSPLHF. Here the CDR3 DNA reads TGTGCCAGCCAGCCCGGGGAGGGGCGATCACCCCTCCACTTT.

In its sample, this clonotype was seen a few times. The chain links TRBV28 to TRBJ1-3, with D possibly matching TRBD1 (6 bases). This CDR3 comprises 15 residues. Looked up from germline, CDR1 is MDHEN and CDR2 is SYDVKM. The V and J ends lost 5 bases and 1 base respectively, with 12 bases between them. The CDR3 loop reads CASSPWDISGNTIYF. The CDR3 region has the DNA TGTGCCAGCAGTCCTTGGGACATTTCTGGAAACACCATATATTTT.

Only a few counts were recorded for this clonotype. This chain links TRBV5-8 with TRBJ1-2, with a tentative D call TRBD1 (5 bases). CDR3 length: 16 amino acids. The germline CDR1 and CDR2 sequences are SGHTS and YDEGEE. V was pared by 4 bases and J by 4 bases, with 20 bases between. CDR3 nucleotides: TGTGCCAGCAGCCCTTCCTTAAGACAGCTTTTCTATGGCTACACCTTC. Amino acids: CASSPSLRQLFYGYTF.

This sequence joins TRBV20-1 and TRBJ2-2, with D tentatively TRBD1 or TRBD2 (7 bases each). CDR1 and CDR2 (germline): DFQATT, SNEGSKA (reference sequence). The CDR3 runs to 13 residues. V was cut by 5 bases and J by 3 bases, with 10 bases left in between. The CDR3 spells CSASGGDTGELFF. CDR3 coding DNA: TGCAGTGCTTCAGGGGGGGACACCGGGGAGCTGTTTTTT.

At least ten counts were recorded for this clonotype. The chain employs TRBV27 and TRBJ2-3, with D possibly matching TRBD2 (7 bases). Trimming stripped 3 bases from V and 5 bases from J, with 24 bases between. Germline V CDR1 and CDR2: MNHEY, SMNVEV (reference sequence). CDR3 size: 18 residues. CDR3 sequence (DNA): TGTGCCAGCAGTTTCTTCCGGGTCTTAGAGGGGGGGGAAGATACGCAGTATTTT. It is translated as CASSFFRVLEGGEDTQYF.

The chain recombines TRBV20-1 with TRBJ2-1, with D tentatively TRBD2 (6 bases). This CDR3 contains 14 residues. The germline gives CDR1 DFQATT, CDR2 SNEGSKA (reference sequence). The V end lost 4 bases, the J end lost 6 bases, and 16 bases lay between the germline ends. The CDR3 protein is CSAIPREPLNEQFF. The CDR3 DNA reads TGCAGTGCTATTCCCCGGGAGCCTCTCAATGAGCAGTTCTTC.

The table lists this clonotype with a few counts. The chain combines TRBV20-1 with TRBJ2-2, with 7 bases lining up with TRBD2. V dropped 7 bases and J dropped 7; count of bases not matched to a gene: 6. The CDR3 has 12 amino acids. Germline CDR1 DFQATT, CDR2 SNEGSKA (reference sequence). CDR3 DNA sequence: TGCAGTGGGGAGCGGGAACACGGGGAGCTGTTTTTT. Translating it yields CSGEREHGELFF.

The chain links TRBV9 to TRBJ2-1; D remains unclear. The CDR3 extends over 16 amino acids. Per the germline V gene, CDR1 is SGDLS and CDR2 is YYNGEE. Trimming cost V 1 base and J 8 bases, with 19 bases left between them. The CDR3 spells CASSVPPPGMVDEQFF. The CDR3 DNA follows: TGTGCCAGCAGCGTACCCCCCCCTGGAATGGTGGATGAGCAGTTCTTC.

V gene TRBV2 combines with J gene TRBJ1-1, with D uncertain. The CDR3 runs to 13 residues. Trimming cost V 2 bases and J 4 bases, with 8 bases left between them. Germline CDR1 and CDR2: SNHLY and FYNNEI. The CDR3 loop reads CASSETESTEAFF. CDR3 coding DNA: TGTGCCAGCAGTGAAACAGAGAGCACTGAAGCTTTCTTT.

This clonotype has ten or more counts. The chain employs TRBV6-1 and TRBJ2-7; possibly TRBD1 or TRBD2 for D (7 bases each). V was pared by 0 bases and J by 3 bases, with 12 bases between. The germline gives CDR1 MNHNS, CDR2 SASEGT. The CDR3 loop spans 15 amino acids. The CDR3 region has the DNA TGTGCCAGCAGTGAAGCGGGGGGGACAGTCTACGAGCAGTACTTC. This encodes CASSEAGGTVYEQYF.

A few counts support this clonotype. Here the CDR3 reads CASRQTTNEKLFF. The DNA of the CDR3 is TGTGCCAGTAGACAGACAACTAATGAAAAACTGTTTTTT. The gene calls are TRBV28 and TRBJ1-4; weak D call: TRBD1 (5 bases). The germline V gene has CDR1 MDHEN and CDR2 SYDVKM. The V end lost 9 bases, the J end lost 0 bases, and 8 bases lay between the germline ends. There are 13 residues in the CDR3.

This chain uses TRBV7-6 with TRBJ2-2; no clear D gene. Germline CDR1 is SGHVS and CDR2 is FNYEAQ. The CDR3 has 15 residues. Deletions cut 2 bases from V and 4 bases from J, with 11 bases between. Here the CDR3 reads CASSLYSGSTGELFF. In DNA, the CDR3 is TGTGCCAGCAGCTTATACTCGGGCTCCACCGGGGAGCTGTTTTTT. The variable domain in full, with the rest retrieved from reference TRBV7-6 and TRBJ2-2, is GAGVSQSPRYKVTKRGQDVALRCDPISGHVSLYWYRQALGQGPEFLTYFNYEAQQDKSGLPNDRFSAERPEGSISTLTIQRTEQRDSAMYRCASSLYSGSTGELFFGEGSRLTVL.

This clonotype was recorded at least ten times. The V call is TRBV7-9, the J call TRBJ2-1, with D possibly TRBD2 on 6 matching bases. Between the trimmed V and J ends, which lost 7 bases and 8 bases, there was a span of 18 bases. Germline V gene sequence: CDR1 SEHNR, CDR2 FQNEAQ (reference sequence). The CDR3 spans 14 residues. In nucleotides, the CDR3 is TGTGCCAGCAATCTCGGGAGTCTCAGCGATGAGCAGTTCTTC. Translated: CASNLGSLSDEQFF.

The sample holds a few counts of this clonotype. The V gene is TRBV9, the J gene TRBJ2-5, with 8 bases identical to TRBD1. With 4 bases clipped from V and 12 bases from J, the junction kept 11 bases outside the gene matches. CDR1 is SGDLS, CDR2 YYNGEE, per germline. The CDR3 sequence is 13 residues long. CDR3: CASSSGTGGLEYF. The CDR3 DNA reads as TGTGCCAGCAGCTCAGGGACAGGCGGACTGGAGTACTTC.

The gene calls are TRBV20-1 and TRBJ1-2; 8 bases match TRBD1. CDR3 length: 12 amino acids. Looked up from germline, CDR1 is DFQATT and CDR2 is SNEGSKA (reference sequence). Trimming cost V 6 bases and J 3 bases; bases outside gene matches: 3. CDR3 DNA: TGCAGTGCAACACAGGGGGACTATGGCTACACCTTC. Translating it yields CSATQGDYGYTF.

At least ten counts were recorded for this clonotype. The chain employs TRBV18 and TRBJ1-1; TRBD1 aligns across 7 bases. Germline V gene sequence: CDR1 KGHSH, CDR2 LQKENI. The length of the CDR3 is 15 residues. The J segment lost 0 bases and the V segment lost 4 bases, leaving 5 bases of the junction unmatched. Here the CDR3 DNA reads TGTGCCAGCTCACGGGAGACAGGGCTGAACACTGAAGCTTTCTTT. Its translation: CASSRETGLNTEAFF.

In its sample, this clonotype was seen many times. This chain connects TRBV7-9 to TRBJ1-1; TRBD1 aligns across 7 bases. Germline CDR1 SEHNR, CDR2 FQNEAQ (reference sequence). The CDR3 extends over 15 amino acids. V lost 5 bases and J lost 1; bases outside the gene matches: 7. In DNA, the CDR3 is TGTGCCAGCAGCGAAGCCGGGACAGAGAACACTGAAGCTTTCTTT. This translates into CASSEAGTENTEAFF.

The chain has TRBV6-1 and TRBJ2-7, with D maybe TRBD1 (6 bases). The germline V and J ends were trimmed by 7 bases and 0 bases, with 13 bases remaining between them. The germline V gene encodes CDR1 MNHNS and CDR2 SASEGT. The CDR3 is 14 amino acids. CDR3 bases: TGTGCCAGCACCCCCAGGGGATCCTCCTACGAGCAGTACTTC. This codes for CASTPRGSSYEQYF.

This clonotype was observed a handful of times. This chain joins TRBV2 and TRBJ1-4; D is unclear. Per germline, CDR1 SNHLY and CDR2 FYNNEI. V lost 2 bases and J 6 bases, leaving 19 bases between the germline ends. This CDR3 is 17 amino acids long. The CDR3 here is CASSEIPPRTMDEKLFF. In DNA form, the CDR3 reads TGTGCCAGCAGTGAAATACCCCCCCGGACGATGGATGAAAAACTGTTTTTT.

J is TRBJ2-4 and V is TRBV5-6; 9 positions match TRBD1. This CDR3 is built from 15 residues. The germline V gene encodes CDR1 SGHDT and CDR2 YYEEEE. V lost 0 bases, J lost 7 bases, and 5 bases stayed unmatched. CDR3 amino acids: CASSLAGTGMNIQYF. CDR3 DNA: TGTGCCAGCAGCTTGGCGGGGACAGGGATGAACATTCAGTACTTC.

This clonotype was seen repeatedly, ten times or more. CDR3 amino acids: CASSAGTFLTNEQFF. The CDR3 DNA is TGTGCCAGCAGTGCCGGGACCTTCCTTACGAATGAGCAGTTCTTC. V is TRBV7-2 and J is TRBJ2-1; either TRBD1 or TRBD2 may supply D (5 bases each). This CDR3 is built from 15 residues. V was clipped by 6 bases and J by 7 bases, with 19 bases between them. CDR1 and CDR2 from the germline V gene are SGHTA and FQGNSA. Filled out from reference TRBV7-2 and TRBJ2-1, the complete variable domain reads GAGVSQSPSNKVTEKGKDVELRCDPISGHTALYWYRQSLGQGLEFLIYFQGNSAPDKSGLPSDRFSAERTGGSVSTLTIQRTQQEDSAVYLCASSAGTFLTNEQFFGPGTRLTVL.

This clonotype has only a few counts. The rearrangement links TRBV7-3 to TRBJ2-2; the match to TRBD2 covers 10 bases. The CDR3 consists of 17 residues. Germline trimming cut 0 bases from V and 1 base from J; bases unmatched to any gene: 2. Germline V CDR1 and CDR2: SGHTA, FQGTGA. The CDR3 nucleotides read TGTGCCAGCAGCTTAACTCGGACTAGCGGGAACACCGGGGAGCTGTTTTTT. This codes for CASSLTRTSGNTGELFF.

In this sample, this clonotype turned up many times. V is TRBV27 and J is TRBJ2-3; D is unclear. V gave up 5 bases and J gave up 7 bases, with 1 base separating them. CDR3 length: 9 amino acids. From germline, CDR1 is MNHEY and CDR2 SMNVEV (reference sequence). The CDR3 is CASSNTQYF. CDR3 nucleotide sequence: TGTGCCAGCAGTAATACGCAGTATTTT.